What follows are 17 T cell receptor beta chains derived from one specimen sequenced in a study of tumor-infiltrating lymphocytes in oesophageal squamous cell carcinoma. Using its own MiXCR run on the PCR reads, TCRdb lists one record per CDR3 protein. This sample carries about 21,000 distinct CDR3 sequences, around two fifths of them seen once, and the ten largest clones take over 35%. Source material: esophageal tumor tissue. These receptor sequences come from a male donor with esophageal squamous cell carcinoma.

This clonotype has a handful of counts. The gene calls are TRBV7-3 and TRBJ2-1, with unresolved D. The CDR3 has 14 amino acids. V was cut by 3 bases and J by 4 bases, with 10 bases left in between. Germline V CDR1 and CDR2: SGHTA, FQGTGA. The CDR3 region is CASSLGSRYNEQFF. DNA of the CDR3: TGTGCCAGCAGCTTGGGGTCCAGATACAATGAGCAGTTCTTC.

Ten or more counts support this clonotype. This chain connects TRBV7-9 to TRBJ2-7; D possibly corresponds to TRBD1 (6 bases). Trimming cost V 9 bases and J 0 bases, with 15 bases left between them. Germline values: CDR1 SEHNR, CDR2 FQNEAQ (reference sequence). This CDR3 is built from 14 residues. CDR3 nucleotides: TGTGCCAGTTCAGGGGCCCTGAGCTCCTACGAGCAGTACTTC. This sequence encodes CASSGALSSYEQYF.

The V and J genes are TRBV5-1 and TRBJ2-4, with unresolved D. The end of the DNA aligns better with TRBJ2-1, so the J call may be wrong. Germline V gene data show CDR1 as SGHRS and CDR2 as YFSETQ. The CDR3 consists of 13 residues. CDR3 coding DNA: TGCGCCAGCAGCTTGGATCTGGACCGTGAGCAGTTCTTC. Its protein is CASSLDLDREQFF.

In its sample, this clonotype ranks as medium-sized (0.01 to 0.1%). The chain carries TRBV7-3 and TRBJ2-5, with TRBD1 identical over 7 bases. The junction had 9 bases not matched to a gene; V was cut back by 6 bases and J by 5 bases. Germline V gives CDR1 SGHTA, CDR2 FQGTGA. The CDR3 loop spans 14 amino acids. The CDR3 spells CASSQGGLGETQYF. Here the CDR3 DNA reads TGTGCCAGCAGTCAAGGGGGCCTGGGGGAGACCCAGTACTTC.

The chain carries TRBV7-6 and TRBJ2-3; D is uncertain. The CDR3 spans 13 residues. Trimming pared 7 bases from V and 1 base from J, leaving 9 bases between. Germline CDR1 reads SGHVS; CDR2 reads FNYEAQ. The CDR3 region is CASNLAGTDTQYF. The DNA of the CDR3 is TGTGCCAGCAACCTGGCGGGCACAGATACGCAGTATTTT.

This clonotype was detected many times. This chain joins TRBV10-1 and TRBJ2-7; no clear D gene. The CDR3 loop spans 13 amino acids. Germline V gene data show CDR1 as WNHNN and CDR2 as SYGVQD (reference sequence). Trimming cost V 0 bases and J 6 bases, with 9 bases left between them. DNA for the CDR3: TGCGCCAGCAGTGAGTCCCCTGTTAGCGAGCAGTACTTC. Translated, it gives CASSESPVSEQYF.

About this clonotype: Germline and junction disagree at one end, which may indicate a read error. The J gene is TRBJ2-1, the V gene TRBV7-2; TRBD2 might be the D (6 bases). The germline V gene has CDR1 SGHTA and CDR2 FQGNSA. This CDR3 is 16 amino acids long. CDR3 residues: CASNLGDSGYNSPLHF. The CDR3, as DNA: TGTGCCAGCAACTTGGGGGACTCAGGGTATAATTCACCCCTCCACTTC.

By frequency in the sample, this clonotype is medium-sized. This chain joins TRBV10-3 and TRBJ1-2; D gene ambiguous. The CDR3 is 13 amino acids. CDR1 is ENHRY, CDR2 SYGVKD, per germline. V lost 8 bases and J lost 8, with 18 bases in between. The CDR3 bases are TGTGCCATCCGGAGCGGTGATGCTATAGGCTACACCTTC. Amino acids: CAIRSGDAIGYTF.

This clonotype came up many times. At one of its ends the junction is not consistent with the germline gene, which may arise from a read error. This rearrangement joins TRBV6-6 to TRBJ2-4; no clear D. The germline V gene encodes CDR1 MNHNY and CDR2 SVGAGI (reference sequence). This CDR3 spans 15 amino acids. CDR3 nucleotide sequence: TGTGCCAGCAGTTACTTCAGGACCCCGGATTCACCCCTCCACTTC. It codes for CASSYFRTPDSPLHF.

The chain carries TRBV5-1 and TRBJ2-6; D not certain. This CDR3 region has 14 residues. The germline V and J ends were trimmed by 5 bases and 2 bases, with 8 bases remaining between them. Germline assignment: CDR1 SGHRS and CDR2 YFSETQ. CDR3 amino acids: CASSPLPGANVLTF. Here the CDR3 DNA reads TGCGCCAGCAGTCCTCTCCCTGGGGCCAACGTCCTGACTTTC.

This clonotype has at least ten counts. The rearrangement uses TRBV10-3 and TRBJ1-6; 8 bases are a match to TRBD1. The CDR3 is 13 amino acids. J gave up 7 bases and V 9 bases, and 5 bases lay outside the gene matches. Germline CDR1 ENHRY, CDR2 SYGVKD. In DNA, the CDR3 is TGTGCCATTAAACGACAGGGGAATTCACCCCTCCACTTT. This sequence encodes CAIKRQGNSPLHF.

This rearrangement joins TRBV18 to TRBJ2-7; no firm D call. The CDR3 contains 14 residues. Germline CDR1 is KGHSH and CDR2 is LQKENI. Deletions cut 6 bases from V and 1 base from J, with 13 bases between. Here the CDR3 reads CASSYARFSYEQYF. The CDR3 DNA is TGTGCCAGCTCCTACGCACGGTTTTCCTACGAGCAGTACTTC.

Worth noting for this clonotype: A single base separates this from a much larger clone, so it may be a read error. The chain couples TRBV7-6 to TRBJ2-7; D is ambiguous. The CDR3 is 12 amino acids. V lost 6 bases to trimming and J lost 7 bases, with 13 bases between them. Germline CDR1 and CDR2: SGHVS and FNYEAQ. CDR3 bases: TGTGCCAGCAGAAGTCCATACAGTGAGCAGTACTTC. It specifies CASRSPYSEQYF.

This clonotype has only a few counts. This chain joins TRBV30 and TRBJ2-1, with 7 nucleotides matching TRBD2. Per germline, CDR1 GTSNPN and CDR2 SVGIG (reference sequence). This CDR3 comprises 12 residues. The trim removed 3 bases at V and 8 bases at J, leaving 4 bases unmatched. The chain's CDR3 is CAWSIAGDEQFF. CDR3 in DNA: TGTGCCTGGAGCATAGCGGGCGATGAGCAGTTCTTC. Variable domain in full (rest from reference TRBV30 and TRBJ2-1): SQTIHQWPATLVQPVGSPLSLECTVEGTSNPNLYWYRQAAGRGLQLLFYSVGIGQISSEVPQNLSASRPQDRQFILSSKKLLLSDSGFYLCAWSIAGDEQFFGPGTRLTVL.

CDR3 DNA sequence: TGCAGTAGACCGGGACAGCTAACAGAGACCCAGTACTTC. The encoded protein is CSRPGQLTETQYF. The chain employs TRBV20-1 and TRBJ2-7, with TRBD1 matching 7 bases. The DNA matches TRBJ2-5 better at its end, which makes the J call doubtful. CDR3 length: 13 amino acids. Germline-derived CDR1 and CDR2 are DFQATT and SNEGSKA (reference sequence).

V gene TRBV6-1 combines with J gene TRBJ2-5, with 11 bases matching TRBD1. The J call may be incorrect, as the DNA end agrees better with TRBJ2-7. The CDR3 is made up of 16 amino acids. In germline, CDR1 is MNHNS, CDR2 SASEGT. In DNA, the CDR3 is TGTGCCAGCAGCACCCCAACCGGGACAGGGGGCTACGAGCAGTACTTC. The encoded protein is CASSTPTGTGGYEQYF.

This chain connects TRBV7-2 to TRBJ2-1; D ambiguous. Trimming shortened V by 4 bases and J by 6 bases, and 4 bases separated the two germline ends. CDR1 is SGHTA and CDR2 is FQGNSA in the germline V gene. The CDR3 is 11 amino acids. CDR3 in amino acids: CASSSLNEQFF. For the CDR3, the DNA is TGTGCCAGCAGCTCTCTCAATGAGCAGTTCTTC.